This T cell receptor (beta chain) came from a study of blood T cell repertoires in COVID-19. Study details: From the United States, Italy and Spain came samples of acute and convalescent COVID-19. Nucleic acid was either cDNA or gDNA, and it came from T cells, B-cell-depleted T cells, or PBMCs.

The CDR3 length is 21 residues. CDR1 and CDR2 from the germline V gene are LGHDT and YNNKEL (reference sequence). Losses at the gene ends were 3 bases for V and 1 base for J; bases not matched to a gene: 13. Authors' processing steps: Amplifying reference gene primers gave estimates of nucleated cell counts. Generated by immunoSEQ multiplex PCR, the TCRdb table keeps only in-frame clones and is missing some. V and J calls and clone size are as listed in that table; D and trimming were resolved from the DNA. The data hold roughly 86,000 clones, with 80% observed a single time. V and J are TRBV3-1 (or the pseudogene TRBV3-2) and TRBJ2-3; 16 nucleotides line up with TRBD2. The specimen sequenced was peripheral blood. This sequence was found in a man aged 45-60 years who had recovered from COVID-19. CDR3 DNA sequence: TGTGCCAGCAGCCATCCGAACACGGGACTAGCGGGGGGGCTTCGCACAGATACGCAGTATTTT. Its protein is CASSHPNTGLAGGLRTDTQYF.